The 29 T cell receptor beta chains below all came from one sample that was sequenced in a study of T cells after yellow fever vaccination. TCRdb fed the 5' RACE reads into MiXCR, producing one record per CDR3 protein. The data contain approximately 450,000 distinct CDR3 sequences, over 15% of them singletons. The specimen was PBMCs, collected before the yellow fever booster vaccination. The receptors here all came from a man younger than 30 who received the YFV17D yellow fever vaccine.

This clonotype has just one count. The J gene is TRBJ2-2, the V gene TRBV10-3, with 11 bases that match TRBD2. The CDR3 runs to 17 residues. Germline lookup yields CDR1 ENHRY and CDR2 SYGVKD. V lost 2 bases and J lost 0; bases outside the gene matches: 2. This CDR3 reads CAISEASGGPNTGELFF. The CDR3 DNA is TGTGCCATCAGTGAGGCTAGCGGGGGGCCGAACACCGGGGAGCTGTTTTTT.

This clonotype was recorded a few times. The chain links TRBV6-1 to TRBJ1-4, with TRBD1 matching 10 bases. CDR3 length: 18 amino acids. With 5 bases clipped from V and 8 bases from J, the junction kept 17 bases outside the gene matches. CDR1 and CDR2 (germline): MNHNS, SASEGT. As DNA, the CDR3 is TGTGCCAGCAGTCTCTCCGGGACAGGGGCCCGCGAAGGGGAAAAACTGTTTTTT. Translated, it gives CASSLSGTGAREGEKLFF.

This clonotype was observed a few times. This chain joins TRBV7-9 and TRBJ1-1, with D possibly matching TRBD1 (5 bases). The germline V gene has CDR1 SEHNR and CDR2 FQNEAQ (reference sequence). The CDR3 is 15 residues long. Trimming shortened V by 4 bases and J by 5 bases, and 17 bases separated the two germline ends. This chain's CDR3 is CASSSQLQARTEAFF. CDR3 in DNA: TGTGCCAGCAGCTCTCAACTACAGGCTCGGACTGAAGCTTTCTTT. The full variable domain, rest sourced from reference TRBV7-9 and TRBJ1-1, is DTGVSQNPRHKITKRGQNVTFRCDPISEHNRLYWYRQTLGQGPEFLTYFQNEAQLEKSRLLSDRFSAERPKGSFSTLEIQRTEQGDSAMYLCASSSQLQARTEAFFGQGTRLTVV.

This clonotype has a handful of counts. V is TRBV27 and J is TRBJ2-5; 11 bases match TRBD2. Germline CDR1 and CDR2: MNHEY and SMNVEV (reference sequence). The CDR3 runs to 15 residues. Unmatched junction bases numbered 10, after V lost 8 bases and J lost 5 bases. The CDR3 bases are TGTGCCAGCGGCGGACTAGCGGGTCTCCGGGAGACCCAGTACTTC. Amino acid sequence: CASGGLAGLRETQYF.

This clonotype was counted a few times. This chain connects TRBV28 to TRBJ1-6; TRBD1 aligns across 7 bases. V lost 4 bases, J lost 8 bases, and 8 bases stayed unmatched. Germline loops: CDR1 MDHEN, CDR2 SYDVKM. CDR3 length equals 15 residues. CDR3 DNA sequence: TGTGCCAGCAGTTCTCCAGGGGGAGTTTATTCACCCCTCCACTTT. This gives the protein CASSSPGGVYSPLHF.

The chain joins TRBV20-1 to TRBJ2-5, with a possible D match to TRBD1 (6 bases). The CDR3 is 13 residues long. V gave up 5 bases and J gave up 2 bases, with 12 bases separating them. Germline V gene data show CDR1 as DFQATT and CDR2 as SNEGSKA (reference sequence). The CDR3 DNA reads TGCAGTGCTCTCCCCGGGACACAAGAGACCCAGTACTTC. As protein: CSALPGTQETQYF.

The CDR3 DNA reads as TGTGCCAGCAGCTTAGACGGGGAAGGAACATACGAGCAGTACTTC. It specifies CASSLDGEGTYEQYF. This rearrangement joins TRBV7-8 to TRBJ2-7; possibly TRBD2 for D (5 bases). The CDR3 spans 15 residues. The germline gives CDR1 SGHVS, CDR2 FQNEAQ. Between the trimmed V and J ends, which lost 1 base and 4 bases, there was a span of 14 bases.

J is TRBJ2-1 and V is TRBV3-2; TRBD1 reflects the table's D call only, with no check against the DNA. TRBV3-2 is noted as a pseudogene. The CDR3 runs 14 residues. The CDR3 DNA is TGTGCCAGCAGCCCGCCGGGAATTCTCAATGAGCAGTTCTTC. This translates into CASSPPGILNEQFF.

The rearrangement uses TRBV12-3 or TRBV12-4 and TRBJ2-7, with TRBD1 matching over 7 bases. V trimming: 1 base; J trimming: 2 bases; junction bases outside the gene matches: 5. CDR3 length: 15 residues. DNA for the CDR3: TGTGCCAGCAGTTTAGGACAGGGTTGGACCTACGAGCAGTACTTC. This translates into CASSLGQGWTYEQYF.

In this sample, this clonotype turned up a few times. The chain is built from TRBV6-5 and TRBJ1-1; D remains ambiguous. The CDR3 spans 11 residues. Germline V gives CDR1 MNHEY, CDR2 SVGAGI. The V end lost 4 bases, the J end lost 7 bases, and 7 bases lay between the germline ends. CDR3 bases: TGTGCCAGCAGTTCCGGAGGTGAAGCTTTCTTT. Protein product: CASSSGGEAFF.

The chain recombines TRBV7-2 with TRBJ2-1; TRBD2 matches 9 bases. V was clipped by 1 base and J by 9 bases; unmatched bases: 10. CDR3 length: 16 amino acids. CDR1 SGHTA and CDR2 FQGNSA come from the germline V gene. Here the CDR3 DNA reads TGTGCCAGCAGCTTAGTTGCGGGGGGGCTCGTGTTTGAGCAGTTCTTC. It encodes CASSLVAGGLVFEQFF.

This clonotype was seen a few times. The V and J genes are TRBV11-2 and TRBJ2-2; 12 bases line up with TRBD1. V dropped 3 bases and J dropped 1; count of bases not matched to a gene: 6. The CDR3 loop spans 18 amino acids. CDR1 SGHAT and CDR2 FQNNGV come from the germline V gene. CDR3 in DNA: TGTGCCAGCAGCTTGGCCGGGACAGGGGGCCGGAACACCGGGGAGCTGTTTTTT. This sequence encodes CASSLAGTGGRNTGELFF.

The V call is TRBV4-2, the J call TRBJ1-1, with TRBD1 as a possible D gene (5 bases). The CDR3 loop spans 13 amino acids. V gave up 4 bases and J gave up 5 bases, with 11 bases separating them. Germline loops: CDR1 LGHNA, CDR2 YNFKEQ. The chain's CDR3 is CASSPGFRTEAFF. In DNA form, the CDR3 reads TGTGCCAGCAGCCCAGGGTTTCGGACTGAAGCTTTCTTT.

This sequence joins TRBV6-6 and TRBJ1-5; D unclear. Trimming pared 7 bases from V and 0 bases from J, leaving 13 bases between. CDR1 MNHNY and CDR2 SVGAGI come from the germline V gene (reference sequence). The CDR3 length is 15 residues. The CDR3 loop reads CASTLDSYSNQPQHF. CDR3 coding DNA: TGTGCCAGCACCCTGGACTCGTATAGCAATCAGCCCCAGCATTTT.

This clonotype was counted between two and nine times. The CDR3 here is CASSWTYAVMDTQYF. CDR3 in DNA: TGTGCCAGCAGCTGGACATATGCGGTTATGGATACGCAGTATTTT. The chain links TRBV5-6 to TRBJ2-3; a possible D gene is TRBD1 (5 bases). The CDR3 consists of 15 residues. V lost 3 bases to trimming and J lost 6 bases, with 17 bases between them. CDR1 is SGHDT, CDR2 YYEEEE, per germline.

The gene calls are TRBV10-3 and TRBJ2-1; D not resolved. The CDR3 length is 16 residues. In germline, CDR1 is ENHRY, CDR2 SYGVKD. With 3 bases removed from V and 2 bases from J, the gap between germline ends came to 14 bases. The CDR3 DNA is TGTGCCATCAGTGACTGGTCCAAAGGGCCCTACAATGAGCAGTTCTTC. This gives the protein CAISDWSKGPYNEQFF.

This clonotype came up a few times. The CDR3 sequence: CAISDRNEQFF. The DNA of the CDR3 is TGTGCCATCAGTGATAGAAATGAGCAGTTCTTC. This chain links TRBV10-3 with TRBJ2-1; unclear D gene. V was clipped by 3 bases and J by 7 bases, with 4 bases between them. Germline values: CDR1 ENHRY, CDR2 SYGVKD. The CDR3 spans 11 residues.

The chain recombines TRBV7-2 with TRBJ1-5; possible D gene TRBD1, 6 bases. Deletions cut 1 base from V and 9 bases from J, with 19 bases between. This CDR3 has 16 amino acids. Germline V lookup: CDR1 SGHTA, CDR2 FQGNSA. In DNA, the CDR3 is TGTGCCAGCAGCTTAGGCAGGGGCGCTGATGGTAGGCCCCAGCATTTT. It encodes CASSLGRGADGRPQHF.

V and J are TRBV19 and TRBJ2-2; TRBD1 aligns across 7 bases. Germline V lookup: CDR1 LNHDA, CDR2 SQIVND (reference sequence). The CDR3 contains 13 residues. V dropped 8 bases and J dropped 4; count of bases not matched to a gene: 4. The CDR3 region is CASRAGGTGELFF. CDR3 nucleotides: TGTGCCAGTCGTGCAGGGGGCACCGGGGAGCTGTTTTTT.

In this sample, this clonotype turned up a few times. The chain has TRBV7-8 and TRBJ2-3; TRBD2 matches 8 bases. CDR1 is SGHVS and CDR2 is FQNEAQ in the germline V gene. This CDR3 contains 16 residues. Trimming took 5 bases from V and 3 from J; bases not matched to a gene: 10. The CDR3 nucleotides read TGTGCCAGCAGCCCCCGGATAGCGGGATTAACAGATACGCAGTATTTT. Its translation: CASSPRIAGLTDTQYF.

This clonotype was seen many times. V gene TRBV11-2 combines with J gene TRBJ2-5; D possibly matches TRBD1 or TRBD2 (5 bases each). The V and J ends lost 8 bases and 1 base respectively, with 5 bases between them. This CDR3 comprises 11 residues. The V gene's germline CDR1 is SGHAT and CDR2 FQNNGV. The CDR3 protein is CASGTQETQYF. For the CDR3, the DNA is TGTGCCAGCGGGACCCAAGAGACCCAGTACTTC.

This clonotype was observed a handful of times. The chain has TRBV24-1 and TRBJ2-2, with D perhaps matching TRBD2 (5 bases). Per germline, CDR1 KGHDR and CDR2 SFDVKD. This CDR3 is 10 amino acids long. Deletions cut 8 bases from V and 13 bases from J, with 10 bases between. The CDR3 reads CATTREGLFF. The DNA for the CDR3 is TGTGCCACCACTCGGGAAGGGCTGTTTTTT.

The chain recombines TRBV11-3 with TRBJ1-2; 8 bases match TRBD1. Losses at the gene ends were 1 base for V and 7 bases for J; bases not matched to a gene: 11. This CDR3 has 16 amino acids. Germline-derived CDR1 and CDR2 are SGHNT and YENEEA. The CDR3, as DNA: TGTGCCAGCAGCTTAGGGCGGACAGGGTCGTTCGTTGGCTACACCTTC. Encoded protein: CASSLGRTGSFVGYTF.

J is TRBJ2-2 and V is TRBV7-9; 10 bases are shared with TRBD1. From germline, CDR1 is SEHNR and CDR2 FQNEAQ (reference sequence). The length of the CDR3 is 17 residues. V lost 5 bases, J lost 4 bases, and 10 bases stayed unmatched. The CDR3 bases are TGTGCCAGCAGCACTTACCGGACAGGGGGTCTCACCGGGGAGCTGTTTTTT. It encodes CASSTYRTGGLTGELFF.

This clonotype appeared many times. This chain joins TRBV4-3 and TRBJ1-5; D remains unclear. Trimming removed 3 bases at V and 4 bases at J, with 10 bases between. This CDR3 contains 14 residues. The germline V gene encodes CDR1 LGHNA and CDR2 YSLEER. The CDR3 is CASSHGLGNQPQHF. As DNA, the CDR3 is TGCGCCAGCAGCCACGGACTAGGGAATCAGCCCCAGCATTTT.

In DNA, the CDR3 is TGCGCCAGCAGCCAAGATGGCGGGTACACTGAAGCTTTCTTT. It encodes CASSQDGGYTEAFF. The chain joins TRBV4-1 to TRBJ1-1, with D unclear. The germline V and J ends were trimmed by 0 bases and 3 bases, with 8 bases remaining between them. The length of the CDR3 is 14 residues. CDR1 is MGHRA and CDR2 is YSYEKL in the germline V gene.

This sequence joins TRBV7-8 and TRBJ1-4, with D perhaps matching TRBD1 (6 bases). Germline V gene data show CDR1 as SGHVS and CDR2 as FQNEAQ. This CDR3 spans 15 amino acids. The germline V and J ends were trimmed by 1 base and 7 bases, with 13 bases remaining between them. This CDR3 reads CASSLVPGAPEKLFF. In nucleotides, the CDR3 is TGTGCCAGCAGCTTAGTCCCAGGGGCACCTGAAAAACTGTTTTTT.

This clonotype was recorded a few times. The gene calls are TRBV9 and TRBJ2-1, with TRBD1 identical over 7 bases. Germline lookup yields CDR1 SGDLS and CDR2 YYNGEE. This CDR3 comprises 15 residues. V shed 2 bases, J shed 7 bases, and the junction held 9 bases outside the gene matches. CDR3 amino acids: CASSVTTGISNEQFF. CDR3 nucleotide sequence: TGTGCCAGCAGCGTGACGACAGGGATAAGTAATGAGCAGTTCTTC.

This clonotype was recorded a few times. The DNA of the CDR3 is TGCAGCGTTCGAGGGTTGAACACTGAAGCTTTCTTT. As protein: CSVRGLNTEAFF. V and J are TRBV29-1 and TRBJ1-1; D is unresolved. Trimming stripped 5 bases from V and 0 bases from J, with 7 bases between. The length of the CDR3 is 12 residues. Per the germline V gene, CDR1 is SQVTM and CDR2 is ANQGSEA. Full variable domain (missing parts from reference TRBV29-1 and TRBJ1-1): SAVISQKPSRDICQRGTSLTIQCQVDSQVTMMFWYRQQPGQSLTLIATANQGSEATYESGFVIDKFPISRPNLTFSTLTVSNMSPEDSSIYLCSVRGLNTEAFFGQGTRLTVV.